Given below is one T cell receptor (beta chain) in context. These data come from a study of CD4 and CD8 cells across lung adenocarcinoma regions. CDR3 size: 14 residues. Germline CDR1 and CDR2: MNHNS and SASEGT. Donors had localized lung adenocarcinoma, a non-small cell lung cancer. TCRdb re-called the PCR reads through MiXCR, storing one row per CDR3 protein. The sample lists roughly 17,000 distinct CDR3 sequences, around 50% occurring once. The TCR originated in a female donor with lung adenocarcinoma. The CD4 and CD8 labels of this study may be unreliable. This sequence joins TRBV6-1 and TRBJ2-4, with TRBD2 matching 7 bases. The better agreement between TRBJ2-5 and the DNA end casts doubt on the J call. The source material was CD8+ T cells from the center of a lung tumor. CDR3 DNA: TGTGCCAGCAGCGAGGGAGGGGAGCGAGAGACCCAGTACTTC. This encodes CASSEGGERETQYF.